This T cell receptor (beta chain) derives from a study of siplizumab effects on memory and regulatory T cells. TCRdb's copy holds only in-frame clones and misses some; the assay was immunoSEQ multiplex PCR. The data contain some 62,000 clones, roughly 78% of them singletons. Using a few donor pairs, the authors sequenced unstimulated naive, memory, effector memory and TEMRA subsets. As regards this clone: What it recognizes is unknown.

The study, taken as a whole, reports: Naive T cells looked more diverse than memory cells and looked like major alloresponse contributors.

Per the germline V gene, CDR1 is WNHNN and CDR2 is SYGVQD (reference sequence). Trimming left V 0 bases short and J 4 bases short, with 27 bases between. The CDR3 length is 20 residues. J is TRBJ1-2 and V is TRBV10-1; D might be TRBD1 (6 bases). This TCR was recovered from a human donor in good health. Specimen: memory CD4+ T cells sorted from blood. CDR3 sequence (DNA): TGCGCCAGCAGTGAGTCCGACAGGCGCCGTAGAAGAAACCAATTCTATGGCTACACCTTC. Translated: CASSESDRRRRRNQFYGYTF.